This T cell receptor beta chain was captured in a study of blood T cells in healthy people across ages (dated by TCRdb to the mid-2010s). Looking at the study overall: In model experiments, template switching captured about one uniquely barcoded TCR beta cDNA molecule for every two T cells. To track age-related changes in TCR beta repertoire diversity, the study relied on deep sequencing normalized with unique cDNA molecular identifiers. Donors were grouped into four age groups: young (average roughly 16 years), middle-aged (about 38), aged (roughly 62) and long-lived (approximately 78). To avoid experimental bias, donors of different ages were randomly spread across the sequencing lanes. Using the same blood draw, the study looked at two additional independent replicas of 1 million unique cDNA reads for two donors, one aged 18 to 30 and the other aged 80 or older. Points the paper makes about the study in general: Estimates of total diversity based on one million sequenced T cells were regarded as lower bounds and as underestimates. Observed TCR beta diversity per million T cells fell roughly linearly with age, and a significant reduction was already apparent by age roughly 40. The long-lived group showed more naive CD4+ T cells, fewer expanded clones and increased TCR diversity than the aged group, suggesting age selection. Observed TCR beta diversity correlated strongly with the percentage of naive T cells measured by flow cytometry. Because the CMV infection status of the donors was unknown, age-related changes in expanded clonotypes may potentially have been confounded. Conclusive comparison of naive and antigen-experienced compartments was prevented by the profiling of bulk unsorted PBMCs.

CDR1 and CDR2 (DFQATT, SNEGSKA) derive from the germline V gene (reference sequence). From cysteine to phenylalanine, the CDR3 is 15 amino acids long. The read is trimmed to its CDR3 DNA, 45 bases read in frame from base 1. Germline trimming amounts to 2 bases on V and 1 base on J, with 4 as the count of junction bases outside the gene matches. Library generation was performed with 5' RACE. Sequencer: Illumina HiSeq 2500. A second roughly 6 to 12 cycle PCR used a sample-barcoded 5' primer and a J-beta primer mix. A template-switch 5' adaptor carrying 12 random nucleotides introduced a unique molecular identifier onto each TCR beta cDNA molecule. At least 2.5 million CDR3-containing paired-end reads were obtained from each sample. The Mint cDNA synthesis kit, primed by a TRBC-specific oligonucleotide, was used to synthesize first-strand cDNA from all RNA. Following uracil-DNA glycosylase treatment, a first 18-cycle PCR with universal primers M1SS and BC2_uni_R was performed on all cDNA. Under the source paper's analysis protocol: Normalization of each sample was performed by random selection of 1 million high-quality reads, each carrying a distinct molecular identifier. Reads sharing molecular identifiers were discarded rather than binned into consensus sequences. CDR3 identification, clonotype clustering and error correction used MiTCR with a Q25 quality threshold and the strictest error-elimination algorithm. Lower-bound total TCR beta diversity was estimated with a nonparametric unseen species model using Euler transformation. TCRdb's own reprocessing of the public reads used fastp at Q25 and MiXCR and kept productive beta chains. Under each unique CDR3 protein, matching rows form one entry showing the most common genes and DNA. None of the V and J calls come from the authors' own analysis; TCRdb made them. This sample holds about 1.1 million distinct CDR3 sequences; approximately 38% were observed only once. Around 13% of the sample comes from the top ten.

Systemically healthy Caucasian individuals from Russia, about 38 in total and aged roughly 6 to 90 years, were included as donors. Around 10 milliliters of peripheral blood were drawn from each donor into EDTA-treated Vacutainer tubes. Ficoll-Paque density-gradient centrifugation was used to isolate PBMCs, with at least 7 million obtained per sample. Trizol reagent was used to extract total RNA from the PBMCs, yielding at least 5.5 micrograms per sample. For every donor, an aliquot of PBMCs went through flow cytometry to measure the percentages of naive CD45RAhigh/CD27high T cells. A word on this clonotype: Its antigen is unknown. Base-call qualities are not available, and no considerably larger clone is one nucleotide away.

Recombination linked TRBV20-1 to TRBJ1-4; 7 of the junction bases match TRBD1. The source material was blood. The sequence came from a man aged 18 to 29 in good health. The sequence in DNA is TGCAGTGCTAGATATGCAGGGGGAACTAATGAAAAACTGTTTTTT. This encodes CSARYAGGTNEKLFF.